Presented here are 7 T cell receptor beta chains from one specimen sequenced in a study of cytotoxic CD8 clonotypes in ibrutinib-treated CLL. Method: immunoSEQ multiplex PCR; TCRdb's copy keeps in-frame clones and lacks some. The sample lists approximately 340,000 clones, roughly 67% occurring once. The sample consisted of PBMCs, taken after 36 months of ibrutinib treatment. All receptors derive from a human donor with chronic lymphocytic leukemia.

The CDR3 here is CASSVEVMGFPGGYTF. CDR3 bases: TGTGCCAGCAGCGTAGAAGTAATGGGGTTTCCTGGTGGCTACACCTTC. V and J are TRBV9 and TRBJ1-2; D ambiguous. The germline V and J ends were trimmed by 0 bases and 7 bases, with 19 bases remaining between them. Germline V CDR1 and CDR2: SGDLS, YYNGEE. This CDR3 spans 16 amino acids.

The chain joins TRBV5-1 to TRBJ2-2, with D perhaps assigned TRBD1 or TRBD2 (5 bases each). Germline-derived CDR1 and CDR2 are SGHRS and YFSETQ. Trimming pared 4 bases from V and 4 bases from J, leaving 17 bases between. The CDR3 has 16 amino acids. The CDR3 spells CASSPTGPRGTGELFF. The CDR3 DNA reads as TGCGCCAGCAGCCCAACAGGCCCCCGGGGCACCGGGGAGCTGTTTTTT.

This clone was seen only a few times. As DNA, the CDR3 is TGTGCCAGTAGTATAGCCAGGGGGTCCGAGCAGTACTTC. Protein: CASSIARGSEQYF. The rearrangement uses TRBV19 and TRBJ2-7; TRBD1 aligns across 7 bases. The CDR3 is 13 residues long. Germline loops: CDR1 LNHDA, CDR2 SQIVND (reference sequence). J lost 6 bases, V lost 1 base, and 3 bases had no gene match. The full variable domain, completed using reference TRBV19 and TRBJ2-7, is DGGITQSPKYLFRKEGQNVTLSCEQNLNHDAMYWYRQDPGQGLRLIYYSQIVNDFQKGDIAEGYSVSREKKESFPLTVTSAQKNPTAFYLCASSIARGSEQYFGPGTRLTVT.

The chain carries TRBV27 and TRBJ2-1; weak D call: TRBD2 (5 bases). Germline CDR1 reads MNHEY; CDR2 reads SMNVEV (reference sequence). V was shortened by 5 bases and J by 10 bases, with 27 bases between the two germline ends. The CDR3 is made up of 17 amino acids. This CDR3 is CASSLPSLLSSTGEQFF. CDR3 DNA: TGTGCCAGCAGTCTCCCCTCCCTACTATCGAGCACGGGGGAGCAGTTCTTC.

The CDR3 protein is CASSQRGFSGNTIYF. The CDR3 DNA is TGCGCCAGCAGCCAAAGGGGGTTCTCTGGAAACACCATATATTTT. The rearrangement uses TRBV4-3 and TRBJ1-3; D may be TRBD1 (6 bases). V was trimmed by 2 bases and J by 0 bases, leaving 8 bases between them. This CDR3 region has 15 residues. The V gene's germline CDR1 is LGHNA and CDR2 YSLEER.

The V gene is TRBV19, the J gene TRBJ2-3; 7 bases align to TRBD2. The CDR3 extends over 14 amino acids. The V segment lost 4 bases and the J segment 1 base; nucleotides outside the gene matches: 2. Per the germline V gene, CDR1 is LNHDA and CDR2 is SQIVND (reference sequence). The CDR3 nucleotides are TGTGCCAGTAGTACAGGGAGGGGCACAGATACGCAGTATTTT. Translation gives CASSTGRGTDTQYF.

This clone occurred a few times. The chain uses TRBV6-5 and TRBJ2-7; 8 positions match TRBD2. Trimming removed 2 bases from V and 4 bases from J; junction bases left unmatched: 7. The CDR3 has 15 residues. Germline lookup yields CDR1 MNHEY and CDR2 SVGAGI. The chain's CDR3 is CASSYGWRGAYEQYF. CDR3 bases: TGTGCCAGCAGTTACGGCTGGCGGGGGGCTTACGAGCAGTACTTC.